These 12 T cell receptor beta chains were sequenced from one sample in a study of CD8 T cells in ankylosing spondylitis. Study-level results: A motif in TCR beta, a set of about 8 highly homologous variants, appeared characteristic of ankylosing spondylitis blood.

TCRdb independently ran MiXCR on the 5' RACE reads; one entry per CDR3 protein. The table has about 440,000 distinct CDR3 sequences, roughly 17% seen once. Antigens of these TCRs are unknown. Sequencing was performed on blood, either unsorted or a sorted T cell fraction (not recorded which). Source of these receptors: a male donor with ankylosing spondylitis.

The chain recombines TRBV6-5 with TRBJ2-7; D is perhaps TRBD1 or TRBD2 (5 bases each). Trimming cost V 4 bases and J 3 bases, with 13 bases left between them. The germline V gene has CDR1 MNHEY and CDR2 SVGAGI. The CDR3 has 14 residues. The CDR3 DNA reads TGTGCCAGCAGTTTCCAGGGAGATATCTACGAGCAGTACTTC. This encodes CASSFQGDIYEQYF.

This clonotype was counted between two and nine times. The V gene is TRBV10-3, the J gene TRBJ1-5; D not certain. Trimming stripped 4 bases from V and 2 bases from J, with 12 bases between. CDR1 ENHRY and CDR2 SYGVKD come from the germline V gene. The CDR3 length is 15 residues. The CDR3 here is CAISGAQEGNQPQHF. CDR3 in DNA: TGTGCCATCAGTGGAGCCCAGGAGGGCAATCAGCCCCAGCATTTT.

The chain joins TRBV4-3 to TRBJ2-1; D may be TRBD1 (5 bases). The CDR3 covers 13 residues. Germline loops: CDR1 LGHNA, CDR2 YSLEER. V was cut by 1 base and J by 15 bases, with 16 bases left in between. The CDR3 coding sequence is TGCGCCAGCAGCCAAGTGGAGCTAGGGGTTAGGTTCTTC. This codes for CASSQVELGVRFF.

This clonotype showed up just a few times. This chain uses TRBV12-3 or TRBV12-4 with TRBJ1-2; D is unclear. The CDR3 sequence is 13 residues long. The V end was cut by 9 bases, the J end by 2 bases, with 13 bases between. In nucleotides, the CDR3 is TGTGCCAGTAAGATAGGACGGAACTATGGCTACACCTTC. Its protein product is CASKIGRNYGYTF.

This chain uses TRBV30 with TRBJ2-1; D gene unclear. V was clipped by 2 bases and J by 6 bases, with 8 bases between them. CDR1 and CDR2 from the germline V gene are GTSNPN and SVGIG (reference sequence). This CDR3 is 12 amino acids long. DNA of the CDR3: TGTGCCTGGAGTATGAGTTTCAATGAGCAGTTCTTC. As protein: CAWSMSFNEQFF.

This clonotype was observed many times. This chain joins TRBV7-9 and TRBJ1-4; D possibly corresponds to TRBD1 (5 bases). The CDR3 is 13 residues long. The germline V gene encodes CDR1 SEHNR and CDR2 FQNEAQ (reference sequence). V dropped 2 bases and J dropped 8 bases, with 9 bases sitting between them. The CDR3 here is CASSLMQGEKLFF. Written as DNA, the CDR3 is TGTGCCAGCAGCTTAATGCAGGGAGAAAAACTGTTTTTT.

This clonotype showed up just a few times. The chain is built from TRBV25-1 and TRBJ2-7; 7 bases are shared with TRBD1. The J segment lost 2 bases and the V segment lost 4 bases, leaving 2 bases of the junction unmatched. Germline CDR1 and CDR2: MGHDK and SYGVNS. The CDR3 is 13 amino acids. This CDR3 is CASSVTGTYEQYF. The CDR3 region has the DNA TGTGCCAGCAGTGTGACAGGGACCTACGAGCAGTACTTC.

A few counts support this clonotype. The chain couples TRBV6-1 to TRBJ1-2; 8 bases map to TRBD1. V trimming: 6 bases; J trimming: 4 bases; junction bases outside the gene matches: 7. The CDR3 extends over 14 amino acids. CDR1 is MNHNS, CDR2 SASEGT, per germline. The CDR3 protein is CASSPYTGGYGYTF. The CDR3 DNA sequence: TGTGCCAGCAGCCCGTACACAGGGGGCTATGGCTACACCTTC.

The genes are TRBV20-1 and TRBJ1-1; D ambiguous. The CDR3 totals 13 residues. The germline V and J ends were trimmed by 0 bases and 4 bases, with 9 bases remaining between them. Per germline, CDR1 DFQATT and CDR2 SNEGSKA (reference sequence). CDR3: CSARDEGTTEAFF. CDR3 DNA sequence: TGCAGTGCTAGAGATGAGGGTACCACTGAAGCTTTCTTT.

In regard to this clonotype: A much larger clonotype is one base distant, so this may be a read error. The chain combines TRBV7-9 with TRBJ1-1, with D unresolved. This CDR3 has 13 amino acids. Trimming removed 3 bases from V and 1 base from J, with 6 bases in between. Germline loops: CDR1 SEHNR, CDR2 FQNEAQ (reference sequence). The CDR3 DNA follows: TGTGCCAGCAGCTTCCAGCAGAACACTGAAGCTTTCTTT. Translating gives CASSFQQNTEAFF.

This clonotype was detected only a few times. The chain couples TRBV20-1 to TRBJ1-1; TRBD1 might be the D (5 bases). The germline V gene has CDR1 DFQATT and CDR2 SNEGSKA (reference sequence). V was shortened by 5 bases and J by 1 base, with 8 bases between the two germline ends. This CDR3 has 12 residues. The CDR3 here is CSAPTENTEAFF. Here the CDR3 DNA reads TGCAGTGCTCCGACAGAGAACACTGAAGCTTTCTTT.

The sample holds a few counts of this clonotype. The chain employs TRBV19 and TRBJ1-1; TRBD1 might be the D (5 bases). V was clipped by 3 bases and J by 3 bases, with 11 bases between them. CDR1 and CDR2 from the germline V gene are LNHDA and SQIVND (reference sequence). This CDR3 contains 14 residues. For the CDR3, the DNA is TGTGCCAGTAGTATCCGGGGCGGTCACACTGAAGCTTTCTTT. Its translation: CASSIRGGHTEAFF.